What follows is one TCR beta chain and its context. Its antigen target is currently unknown. The input lacks base qualities; no much larger clone sits a single base away. Between the V and J ends, shortened by 0 bases and 0 bases respectively, the junction contains 12 bases. Reading from cysteine to phenylalanine, the CDR3 counts 17 amino acids. Of all the DNA, just the CDR3 is kept, 51 bases in frame from base 1. Sequences SGHDT (CDR1) and YYEEEE (CDR2) are obtained from the germline V gene. Focal radiation therapy combined with CTLA-4 blockade (ipilimumab) was tested in patients with chemo-refractory metastatic non-small-cell lung cancer. The data derive from a study of radiotherapy plus CTLA-4 blockade in lung cancer (dated by TCRdb to the late 2010s). Notes on the research overall: Among enrolled patients, approximately 18% had an objective response and approximately 30% reached disease control.

Overall study results and their limits: Early dynamic changes in blood T cell clones, together with increased serum interferon-beta after radiation, were reported as the strongest predictors of response. After treatment with radiotherapy and ipilimumab, TCR clones that originated in tumors expanded in peripheral blood.

Library preparation employed the immunoSEQ multiplex PCR assay. Not all clones reach the TCRdb copy of this immuneACCESS table, which keeps in-frame sequences only. Checked studies attribute under half of the gap to unresolved V genes and leave the rest unexplained. This sample has about 38,000 clones in its table, and 70% to 85% of those were observed once. The ten largest clones represent 8.9% of the sample. This receptor chain uses TRBV5-6 and TRBJ2-2, with the D gene call left open. The source of this sequence is a human donor with non-small cell lung cancer who had stable disease on radiotherapy plus ipilimumab. The specimen comprised peripheral blood, sampled from a patient treated with radiotherapy plus ipilimumab. Read as DNA, the sequence is TGTGCCAGCAGCTTGGGGCTTTTTCTCGCGAACACCGGGGAGCTGTTTTTT. The translation is CASSLGLFLANTGELFF.